What follows describes a single T cell receptor beta chain. The data were obtained in a study of chemoradiotherapy in HPV16-positive cancers. The method was immunoSEQ multiplex PCR; TCRdb's version includes in-frame clones alone and lacks a portion of them. This table has more than 9,500 clones, roughly 81% appearing once. V was cut by 3 bases and J by 1 base, with 0 bases left in between. This CDR3 comprises 11 residues. The germline gives CDR1 KGHSH, CDR2 LQKENI. The genes are TRBV18 and TRBJ2-5; the D is unclear. This sample was taken from a patient who underwent chemoradiotherapy. The origin of this receptor is a human donor with HPV-associated anogenital cancer. The CDR3 nucleotides are TGTGCCAGCTCACCCCAAGAGACCCAGTACTTC. It encodes CASSPQETQYF.